This T cell receptor (beta chain) is from a study of graft-versus-host responses after intestinal transplantation. Study-level information: Multivisceral, liver-intestinal, or isolated intestinal transplants were performed in recipients. All of the recipients had induction that used anti-thymocyte globulin, then tacrolimus and steroids for approximately 3 years. Study results and limitations: Recipient marrow showed GvH clones, some seen first in ileum or blood. Those patients showing graft-donor T cell macrochimerism displayed high graft-versus-host to host-versus-graft clonal ratios in allografts.

Comments on this clone: The antigen is unknown.

Assay used: immunoSEQ multiplex PCR; TCRdb lists only in-frame clones, some missing. The data hold fewer than 110,000 clones, with over 85% observed a single time. The CDR3 extends over 15 amino acids. Germline CDR1 LNHDA, CDR2 SQIVND (reference sequence). V shed 1 base, J shed 4 bases, and the junction held 4 bases outside the gene matches. The chain recombines TRBV19 with TRBJ2-7; 10 positions match TRBD1. Sequenced material: unstimulated CD8+ T cells sorted from spleen or lymph node cells, taken before intestinal transplant. The source of this sequence is a human donor who received an intestinal transplant. CDR3 protein: CASSIAGQGWYEQYF. The DNA for the CDR3 is TGTGCCAGTAGTATAGCGGGACAGGGGTGGTACGAGCAGTACTTC.